The rows below give T cell receptor beta chains drawn from one sample of a study of a mutant IDH1 vaccine in newly diagnosed glioma. Sequencing was performed with immunoSEQ multiplex PCR; in TCRdb, only in-frame clones are kept and a portion is missing. Among 50,000 to 75,000 clones listed, 74% were seen once. These receptors lack a known antigen. This material consisted of PBMCs, taken from a glioma patient whose treatment included an IDH1 peptide vaccine. These receptors were taken from a man aged 50-60 years with glioma. Each CDR3 is given with its conserved first and last residue. The D gene is left open where the match is weak. The size entry is marked missing in some rows and otherwise reads once, few, many or a size class.

cdr3_nt	cdr3_aa	d_call	v_call	j_call	clone_size
TGCGCCAGCAGCTTAAAGGGAGGGACCTACGAGCAGTACTTC	CASSLKGGTYEQYF	TRBD2	TRBV5-1	TRBJ2-7	-
TGTGCCAGCAGCTTTAGTAAGGGATCCTACGAGCAGTACTTC	CASSFSKGSYEQYF	-	TRBV5-4	TRBJ2-7	-
TGTGCCAGCAGTTATTCCGGGGACAGGGATAACATTCAGTACTTC	CASSYSGDRDNIQYF	TRBD1	TRBV6-5	TRBJ2-4	once
TGTGCCAGCAGCTTAGTGGTTTTGGGGGCAGGGGGCCGGGAGACCCAGTACTTC	CASSLVVLGAGGRETQYF	TRBD1	TRBV7-9	TRBJ2-5	few
TGTGCCAGCGCCGGGACAGCCTTTCAAGAGACCCAGTACTTC	CASAGTAFQETQYF	TRBD1	TRBV27	TRBJ2-5	few
TGTGCCAGCAGCGTAGGGTTCGGGAGAGAAGCTTTCTTT	CASSVGFGREAFF	-	TRBV9	TRBJ1-1	-
TGTGCCAGTAGAGACAGCGATCGGGACTATGGCTACACCTTC	CASRDSDRDYGYTF	-	TRBV19	TRBJ1-2	-
TGTGCCAGCAGCTCTCGCACGGACGTCTGGGGCACTGAAGCTTTCTTT	CASSSRTDVWGTEAFF	-	TRBV7-9	TRBJ1-1	-
TGTGCCAGCAGCCGCGAGAATTCACCCCTCCACTTT	CASSRENSPLHF	-	TRBV6-5	TRBJ1-6	-
TGTGCCAGCAGCTCCCCGGGCCCCTCCGAGCAGTACTTC	CASSSPGPSEQYF	-	TRBV5-4	TRBJ2-7	once
TGTGCCAGCAGCTTATCGACAGGGGGAACCGGGGAGCTGTTTTTT	CASSLSTGGTGELFF	TRBD1	TRBV7-6	TRBJ2-2	-
TGTGCCAGCGGGGGCGGGGAAACAGATACGCAGTATTTT	CASGGGETDTQYF	-	TRBV6-6	TRBJ2-3	-
TGTGCCAGCAGTTTTGACAGTCCCTACGAGCAGTACTTC	CASSFDSPYEQYF	-	TRBV11-2	TRBJ2-7	-
TGTGCCAGCAGTTTATTGGGATTTGGCACAGATACGCAGTATTTT	CASSLLGFGTDTQYF	-	TRBV27	TRBJ2-3	-
TGTGCCAGCACCCCGGCCCGACGGCAGTTCTTC	CASTPARRQFF	-	TRBV2	TRBJ2-1	-
TGTGCCAGCAGCTTAAGGTTCGGGAATGAGCAGTTCTTC	CASSLRFGNEQFF	-	TRBV7-8	TRBJ2-1	-
TGTGCCAGCAGTGAGTGGGGCAATCAGCCCCAGCATTTT	CASSEWGNQPQHF	-	TRBV6-1	TRBJ1-5	-
TGTGCCACCAGCTCACAGGGGGAGAACGAGCAGTACTTC	CATSSQGENEQYF	TRBD1	TRBV15	TRBJ2-7	few
TGTGCCAGCAGCTTGTTGGATTCACCCCTCCACTTT	CASSLLDSPLHF	-	TRBV5-4	TRBJ1-6	few
TGTGCCAGCTCACCGGAACAGATTTCTGGGGAGCAGTACTTC	CASSPEQISGEQYF	-	TRBV18	TRBJ2-7	-
TGCGCCAGCAGCTTGGTCGGCGGAACCTACGAGCAGTACTTC	CASSLVGGTYEQYF	-	TRBV5-1	TRBJ2-7	once
TGTGCCAGCAGCGTAGTCTCCAGCCCGGTCCAGGGCCGGGAGCTGTTTTTT	CASSVVSSPVQGRELFF	-	TRBV9	TRBJ2-2	-
TGTGCCAGCAGCGGACAGGGCTCCGGGGAGCTGTTTTTT	CASSGQGSGELFF	TRBD1	TRBV7-9	TRBJ2-2	-
TGTGCCAGCTCGTCCGGATCCAATAATTCACCCCTCCACTTT	CASSSGSNNSPLHF	-	TRBV18	TRBJ1-6	-
TGTGCCAGCTCGGTCAACGGGGGATCCAACACTGAAGCTTTCTTT	CASSVNGGSNTEAFF	-	TRBV18	TRBJ1-1	-